This record covers a single TCR beta chain. This sample is drawn from a study of follicular helper T cells after annual influenza vaccination. V was cut by 2 bases and J by 4 bases, with 17 bases left in between. This CDR3 spans 16 amino acids. Regarding time point: 2013-2014 season, 7 days after vaccination. Profiling relied on immunoSEQ multiplex PCR, and the TCRdb table lists in-frame clones only, not all of them. This table holds over 7,500 clones, 80% to 85% found once. The sequence came from an adult who received the influenza vaccine. The sample here was CXCR5- memory CD4+ T cells sorted from blood, taken 7 days after influenza vaccination. This chain joins TRBV6-7 and TRBJ1-2; a possible D gene is TRBD1 (6 bases). TRBV6-7 is an ORF, with its function uncertain. DNA of the CDR3: TGTGCCAGCAGTTACCGCAGTGACAGGAGCCTCTATGGCTACACCTTC. Translated, it gives CASSYRSDRSLYGYTF.